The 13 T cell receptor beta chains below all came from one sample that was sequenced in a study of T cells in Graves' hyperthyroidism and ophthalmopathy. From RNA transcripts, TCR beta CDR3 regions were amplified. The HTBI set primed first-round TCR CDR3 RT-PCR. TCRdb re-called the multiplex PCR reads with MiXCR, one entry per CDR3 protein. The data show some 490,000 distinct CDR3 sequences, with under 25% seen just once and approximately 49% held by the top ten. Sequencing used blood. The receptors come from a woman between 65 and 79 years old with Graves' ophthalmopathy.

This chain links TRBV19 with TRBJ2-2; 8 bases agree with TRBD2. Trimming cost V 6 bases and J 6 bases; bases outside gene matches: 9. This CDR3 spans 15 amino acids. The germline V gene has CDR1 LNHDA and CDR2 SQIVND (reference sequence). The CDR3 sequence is CASSPAFGGAGELFF. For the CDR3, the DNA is TGTGCCAGTAGCCCCGCGTTCGGGGGGGCCGGGGAGCTGTTTTTT. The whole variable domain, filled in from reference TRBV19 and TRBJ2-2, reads DGGITQSPKYLFRKEGQNVTLSCEQNLNHDAMYWYRQDPGQGLRLIYYSQIVNDFQKGDIAEGYSVSREKKESFPLTVTSAQKNPTAFYLCASSPAFGGAGELFFGEGSRLTVL.

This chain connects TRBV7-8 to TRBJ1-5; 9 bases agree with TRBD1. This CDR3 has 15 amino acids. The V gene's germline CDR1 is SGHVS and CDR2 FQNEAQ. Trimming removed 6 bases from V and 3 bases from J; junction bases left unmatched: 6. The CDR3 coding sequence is TGTGCCAGCAGGGCCGGGACAGGGATCAATCAGCCCCAGCATTTT. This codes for CASRAGTGINQPQHF.

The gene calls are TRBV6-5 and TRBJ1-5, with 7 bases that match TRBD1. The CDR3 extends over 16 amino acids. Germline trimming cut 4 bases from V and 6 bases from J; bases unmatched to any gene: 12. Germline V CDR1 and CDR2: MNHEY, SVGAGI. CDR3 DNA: TGTGCCAGCAGTTTACCCAGACAGGGCGGGGGTCAGCCCCAGCATTTT. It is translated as CASSLPRQGGGQPQHF.

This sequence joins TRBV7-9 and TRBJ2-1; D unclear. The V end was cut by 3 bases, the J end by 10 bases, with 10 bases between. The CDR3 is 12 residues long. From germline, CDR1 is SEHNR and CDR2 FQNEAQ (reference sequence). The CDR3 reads CASSLDRWEQFF. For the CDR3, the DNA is TGTGCCAGCAGCTTGGATAGGTGGGAGCAGTTCTTC.

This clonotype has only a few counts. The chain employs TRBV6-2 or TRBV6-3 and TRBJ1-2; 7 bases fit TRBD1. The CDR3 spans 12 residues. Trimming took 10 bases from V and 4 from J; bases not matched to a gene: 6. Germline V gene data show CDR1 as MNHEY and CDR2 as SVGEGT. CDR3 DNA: TGTGCCACTTCGACAGGGCCCTATGGCTACACCTTC. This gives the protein CATSTGPYGYTF.

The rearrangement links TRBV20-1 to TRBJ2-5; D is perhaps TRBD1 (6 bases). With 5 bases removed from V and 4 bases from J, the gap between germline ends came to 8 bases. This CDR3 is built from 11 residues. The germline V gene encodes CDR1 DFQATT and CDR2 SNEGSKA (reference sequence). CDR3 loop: CSAPQGETQYF. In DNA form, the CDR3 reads TGCAGTGCTCCACAGGGAGAGACCCAGTACTTC.

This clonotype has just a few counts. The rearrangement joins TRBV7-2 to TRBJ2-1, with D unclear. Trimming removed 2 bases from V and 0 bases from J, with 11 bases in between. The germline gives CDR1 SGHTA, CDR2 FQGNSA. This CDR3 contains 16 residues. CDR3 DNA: TGTGCCAGCAGCTTATATAATCTTCCCTCCTACAATGAGCAGTTCTTC. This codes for CASSLYNLPSYNEQFF.

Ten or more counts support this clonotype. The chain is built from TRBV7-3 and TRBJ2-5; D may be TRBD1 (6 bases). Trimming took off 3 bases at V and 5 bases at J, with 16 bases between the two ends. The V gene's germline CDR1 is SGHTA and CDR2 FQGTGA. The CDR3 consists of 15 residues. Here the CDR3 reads CASSFSGQTAETQYF. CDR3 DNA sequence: TGTGCCAGCAGCTTCTCCGGACAGACAGCGGAGACCCAGTACTTC. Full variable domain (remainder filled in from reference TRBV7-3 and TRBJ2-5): GAGVSQTPSNKVTEKGKYVELRCDPISGHTALYWYRQSLGQGPEFLIYFQGTGAADDSGLPNDRFFAVRPEGSVSTLKIQRTERGDSAVYLCASSFSGQTAETQYFGPGTRLLVL.

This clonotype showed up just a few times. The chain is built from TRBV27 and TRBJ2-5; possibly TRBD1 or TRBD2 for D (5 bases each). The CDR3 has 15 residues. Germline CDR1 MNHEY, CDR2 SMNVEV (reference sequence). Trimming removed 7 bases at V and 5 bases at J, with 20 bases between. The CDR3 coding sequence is TGTGCCAGCAATGCTCCGGGACGGATACGGGAGACCCAGTACTTC. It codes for CASNAPGRIRETQYF.

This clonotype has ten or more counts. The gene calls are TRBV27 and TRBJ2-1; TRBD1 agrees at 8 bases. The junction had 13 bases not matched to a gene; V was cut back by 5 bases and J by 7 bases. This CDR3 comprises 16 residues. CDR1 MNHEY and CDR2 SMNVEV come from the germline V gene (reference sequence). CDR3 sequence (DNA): TGTGCCAGCAGTAAAAGCGGACAGGGTAGGCGGAATGAGCAGTTCTTC. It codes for CASSKSGQGRRNEQFF.

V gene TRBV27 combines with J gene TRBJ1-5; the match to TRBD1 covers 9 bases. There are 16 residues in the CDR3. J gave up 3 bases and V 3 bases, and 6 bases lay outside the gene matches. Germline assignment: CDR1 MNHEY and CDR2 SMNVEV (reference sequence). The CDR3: CASSLRTGVDNQPQHF. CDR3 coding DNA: TGTGCCAGCAGTTTGAGGACAGGGGTGGACAATCAGCCCCAGCATTTT.

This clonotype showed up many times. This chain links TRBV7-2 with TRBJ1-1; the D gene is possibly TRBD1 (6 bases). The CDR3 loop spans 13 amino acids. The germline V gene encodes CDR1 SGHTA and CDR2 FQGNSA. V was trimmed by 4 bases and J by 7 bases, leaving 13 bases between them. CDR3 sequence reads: CASSSRTADEAFF. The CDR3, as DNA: TGTGCCAGCAGCTCTCGGACAGCAGATGAAGCTTTCTTT.

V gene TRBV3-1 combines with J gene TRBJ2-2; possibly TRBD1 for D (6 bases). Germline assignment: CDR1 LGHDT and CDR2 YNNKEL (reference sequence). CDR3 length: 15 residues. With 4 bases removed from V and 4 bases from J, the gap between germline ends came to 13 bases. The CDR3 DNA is TGTGCCAGCAGCCGGTTCCAGGGGAGCACCGGGGAGCTGTTTTTT. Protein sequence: CASSRFQGSTGELFF.